The 27 T cell receptor beta chains listed next were all sequenced from one sample in a study of T cell responses to AZD1222 COVID-19 vaccine. Clones were read by immunoSEQ multiplex PCR, and TCRdb kept only the in-frame ones, dropping some. The sample holds 150,000 to 180,000 clones; 70% to 90% are singletons and the top ten take under 7%. Specimen: peripheral blood, collected on day 0 of MenACWY control vaccination. Receptors were obtained from an adult in good health.

J is TRBJ1-2 and V is TRBV29-1; no clear D. This CDR3 has 11 amino acids. The V gene's germline CDR1 is SQVTM and CDR2 ANQGSEA. Trimming removed 5 bases from V and 2 bases from J, with 6 bases in between. The CDR3 sequence: CSVLSNYGYTF. Here the CDR3 DNA reads TGCAGCGTTCTTTCCAACTATGGCTACACCTTC.

In DNA, the CDR3 is TGTGCCAGCAGTGAATACGGAAACATCCAGCATTTT. Its translation: CASSEYGNIQHF. The chain is built from TRBV6-1 and TRBJ1-5, with unresolved D. CDR1 and CDR2 (germline): MNHNS, SASEGT. The CDR3 is 12 amino acids. V was shortened by 2 bases and J by 12 bases, with 11 bases between the two germline ends.

This chain uses TRBV7-9 with TRBJ1-1; D perhaps matches TRBD1 (5 bases). CDR1 and CDR2 (germline): SEHNR, FQNEAQ (reference sequence). V gave up 3 bases and J gave up 3 bases, with 11 bases separating them. The CDR3 is 14 residues long. Written as DNA, the CDR3 is TGTGCCAGCAGCTTTCAGGGAGGGGACACTGAAGCTTTCTTT. Its protein is CASSFQGGDTEAFF.

This rearrangement joins TRBV6-5 to TRBJ1-5, with 8 bases lining up with TRBD1. Germline lookup yields CDR1 MNHEY and CDR2 SVGAGI. The CDR3 covers 11 residues. J was trimmed by 12 bases and V by 6 bases; bases with no gene match: 4. CDR3 nucleotide sequence: TGTGCCAGCAGGGAGGACAGGGTCCAGCATTTT. This gives the protein CASREDRVQHF.

The sample holds a few counts of this clone. J is TRBJ1-2 and V is TRBV28; the D is unclear. From germline, CDR1 is MDHEN and CDR2 SYDVKM. This CDR3 region has 14 residues. V was trimmed by 6 bases and J by 0 bases, leaving 11 bases between them. The CDR3 bases are TGTGCCAGCAGCTCTTTGGGGACTAACTATGGCTACACCTTC. Translation gives CASSSLGTNYGYTF.

This clone came up a few times. The J gene is TRBJ1-1, the V gene TRBV6-4; D may be TRBD1 (6 bases). The germline V and J ends were trimmed by 3 bases and 5 bases, with 13 bases remaining between them. This CDR3 has 14 amino acids. CDR1 MRHNA and CDR2 SNTAGT come from the germline V gene. CDR3 bases: TGTGCCAGCAGTGATTCGAACAGGGCTACTGAAGCTTTCTTT. It yields the protein CASSDSNRATEAFF.

The rearrangement joins TRBV6-5 to TRBJ2-7, with 9 bases lining up with TRBD1. CDR1 is MNHEY, CDR2 SVGAGI, per germline. This CDR3 has 13 residues. V dropped 6 bases and J dropped 6; count of bases not matched to a gene: 6. CDR3 DNA: TGTGCCAGCAGCTGGGACAGGGAGAGCGAGCAGTACTTC. Protein: CASSWDRESEQYF.

J is TRBJ2-1 and V is TRBV10-3; D is perhaps TRBD1 (6 bases). The CDR3 extends over 13 amino acids. Trimming took off 8 bases at V and 9 bases at J, with 17 bases between the two ends. In germline, CDR1 is ENHRY, CDR2 SYGVKD. The CDR3 loop is CAIRPGAQGEQFF. The CDR3 bases are TGTGCCATCCGGCCAGGGGCCCAGGGTGAGCAGTTCTTC.

This clone appeared once. The genes are TRBV5-1 and TRBJ1-3, with D maybe TRBD1 (5 bases). The CDR3 has 15 amino acids. V dropped 3 bases and J dropped 0 bases, with 10 bases sitting between them. Germline V gene lookup returns CDR1 SGHRS and CDR2 YFSETQ. Here the CDR3 reads CASSSQGVSGNTIYF. CDR3 in DNA: TGCGCCAGCAGCTCTCAGGGAGTCTCTGGAAACACCATATATTTT. The full variable domain, in which reference TRBV5-1 and TRBJ1-3 provide the parts outside the CDR3, is KAGVTQTPRYLIKTRGQQVTLSCSPISGHRSVSWYQQTPGQGLQFLFEYFSETQRNKGNFPGRFSGRQFSNSRSEMNVSTLELGDSALYLCASSSQGVSGNTIYFGEGSWLTVV.

A single count supports this clone. The rearrangement uses TRBV11-2 and TRBJ2-4; 9 nucleotides align to TRBD1. The CDR3 is made up of 14 amino acids. V shed 4 bases, J shed 6 bases, and the junction held 4 bases outside the gene matches. Germline V lookup: CDR1 SGHAT, CDR2 FQNNGV. CDR3 protein: CASSWTGEINIQYF. The CDR3 DNA reads TGTGCCAGCAGCTGGACAGGGGAGATAAACATTCAGTACTTC.

The chain employs TRBV7-9 and TRBJ2-7, with a tentative D call TRBD2 (7 bases). Germline CDR1 reads SEHNR; CDR2 reads FQNEAQ (reference sequence). The CDR3 runs to 15 residues. The V gene lost 5 bases and the J gene lost 3 bases, with 17 bases spanning the gap. Written as DNA, the CDR3 is TGTGCCAGCAGCCTCGGGGAGGGGGGCAGCTACGAGCAGTACGTC. Protein: CASSLGEGGSYEQYV.

V gene TRBV10-3 combines with J gene TRBJ2-5; D is perhaps TRBD1 (5 bases). Trimming took off 4 bases at V and 1 base at J, with 13 bases between the two ends. The germline gives CDR1 ENHRY, CDR2 SYGVKD. The CDR3 runs to 15 residues. This CDR3 is CAISAVGQLQETQYF. CDR3 nucleotides: TGTGCCATCAGTGCGGTTGGACAACTCCAAGAGACCCAGTACTTC.

The chain is built from TRBV3-1 (or the pseudogene TRBV3-2) and TRBJ1-3; D perhaps matches TRBD1 (5 bases). Germline CDR1 is LGHDT and CDR2 is YNNKEL (reference sequence). The V gene lost 2 bases and the J gene lost 4 bases, with 6 bases spanning the gap. The CDR3 runs to 13 residues. CDR3 coding DNA: TGTGCCAGCAGCCAAAGACAGGGAAACACCATATATTTT. Residues: CASSQRQGNTIYF.

The chain combines TRBV4-3 with TRBJ2-7; TRBD2 agrees at 9 bases. The CDR3 consists of 16 residues. Germline trimming cut 1 base from V and 5 bases from J; bases unmatched to any gene: 9. Germline values: CDR1 LGHNA, CDR2 YSLEER. The CDR3 sequence is CASSQVRGRAFHEQYF. Written as DNA, the CDR3 is TGCGCCAGCAGCCAAGTCCGCGGGAGGGCCTTCCACGAGCAGTACTTC.

The chain recombines TRBV12-3 or TRBV12-4 with TRBJ2-1; no clear D gene. The CDR3 is 11 amino acids. V was cut by 8 bases and J by 6 bases, with 8 bases left in between. The CDR3 sequence: CASSKPNEQFF. The CDR3 DNA reads TGTGCCAGCTCCAAACCCAATGAGCAGTTCTTC.

V and J are TRBV10-3 and TRBJ2-7; D not resolved. The CDR3 is 10 amino acids. The V gene's germline CDR1 is ENHRY and CDR2 SYGVKD. Deletions cut 10 bases from V and 3 bases from J, with 7 bases between. The CDR3 here is CATLLYEQYV. The CDR3 region has the DNA TGTGCCACCCTACTCTACGAGCAGTACGTC.

The rearrangement links TRBV5-1 to TRBJ1-1; possibly TRBD1 for D (6 bases). Germline loops: CDR1 SGHRS, CDR2 YFSETQ. This CDR3 contains 14 residues. Trimming cost V 3 bases and J 1 base, with 10 bases left between them. This CDR3 reads CASSWTATNTEAFF. The CDR3 region has the DNA TGCGCCAGCAGCTGGACAGCTACGAACACTGAAGCTTTCTTT.

V usage is TRBV5-1 and J usage is TRBJ2-2; TRBD2 is a possible D gene (7 bases). This CDR3 has 14 amino acids. Germline V gives CDR1 SGHRS, CDR2 YFSETQ. V lost 3 bases, J lost 5 bases, and 11 bases lay in between. The CDR3 DNA sequence: TGCGCCAGCAGCTCCAGGGGAGGGACCGGGGAGCTGTTTTTT. Translating it yields CASSSRGGTGELFF.

The chain combines TRBV7-8 with TRBJ2-5, with D uncertain. V was shortened by 5 bases and J by 1 base, with 5 bases between the two germline ends. The germline CDR1 and CDR2 sequences are SGHVS and FQNEAQ. The CDR3 spans 12 residues. CDR3 sequence (DNA): TGTGCCAGCAGCCCTCTCCAAGAGACCCAGTACTTC. Residues: CASSPLQETQYF.

This clone was seen a handful of times. The V gene is TRBV4-3, the J gene TRBJ2-7, with 7 bases identical to TRBD2. CDR1 is LGHNA and CDR2 is YSLEER in the germline V gene. There are 14 residues in the CDR3. The V segment lost 2 bases and the J segment 5 bases; nucleotides outside the gene matches: 6. CDR3 bases: TGCGCCAGCAGCCAACCGGGACTACAAGACGAGCAGTACTTC. Protein product: CASSQPGLQDEQYF.

CDR3 sequence reads: CATSDPSGGLYNEQFF. CDR3 DNA sequence: TGTGCCACCAGTGACCCTAGCGGGGGGCTGTACAATGAGCAGTTCTTC. The V and J genes are TRBV24-1 and TRBJ2-1, with 11 bases aligning to TRBD2. The length of the CDR3 is 16 residues. Germline CDR1 is KGHDR and CDR2 is SFDVKD. The V and J ends lost 4 bases and 4 bases, in that order; junction bases with no gene match: 5.

The rearrangement uses TRBV5-1 and TRBJ2-1; TRBD2 matches 10 bases. The CDR3 spans 15 residues. Trimming cost V 4 bases and J 8 bases; bases outside gene matches: 9. CDR1 is SGHRS and CDR2 is YFSETQ in the germline V gene. Here the CDR3 DNA reads TGCGCCAGCAGCGCCCCTAGCGGGAGCTTCGATGAGCAGTTCTTC. Translation: CASSAPSGSFDEQFF.

This clone was observed once. This chain links TRBV7-7 with TRBJ2-1, with TRBD2 identical over 8 bases. J gave up 0 bases and V 5 bases, and 6 bases lay outside the gene matches. Germline V lookup: CDR1 SSHAT, CDR2 FNYEAQ (reference sequence). The CDR3 contains 16 residues. The chain's CDR3 is CASSPSGGSSYNEQFF. The DNA of the CDR3 is TGTGCCAGCAGCCCAAGCGGGGGAAGCTCCTACAATGAGCAGTTCTTC.

This clone was counted a few times. The chain employs TRBV9 and TRBJ2-1; maybe TRBD1 (6 bases). The CDR3 has 15 amino acids. V was clipped by 0 bases and J by 3 bases, with 10 bases between them. Germline values: CDR1 SGDLS, CDR2 YYNGEE. The CDR3 DNA is TGTGCCAGCAGCGTAGGCAGGGGCCTCTACAATGAGCAGTTCTTC. The encoded protein is CASSVGRGLYNEQFF.

The CDR3 coding sequence is TGCAGCGTTGCTGGGAGCTTCTCTGGGGCCAACGTCCTGACTTTC. This translates into CSVAGSFSGANVLTF. This sequence joins TRBV29-1 and TRBJ2-6; the D gene is possibly TRBD2 (5 bases). V was clipped by 4 bases and J by 0 bases, with 10 bases between them. This CDR3 comprises 15 residues. Germline V CDR1 and CDR2: SQVTM, ANQGSEA. Full variable domain (rest looked up from reference TRBV29-1 and TRBJ2-6): SAVISQKPSRDICQRGTSLTIQCQVDSQVTMMFWYRQQPGQSLTLIATANQGSEATYESGFVIDKFPISRPNLTFSTLTVSNMSPEDSSIYLCSVAGSFSGANVLTFGAGSRLTVL.

The J gene is TRBJ1-1, the V gene TRBV27; perhaps TRBD1 as D (5 bases). CDR1 MNHEY and CDR2 SMNVEV come from the germline V gene (reference sequence). Between the trimmed V and J ends, which lost 1 base and 2 bases, there was a span of 11 bases. The CDR3 extends over 15 amino acids. The CDR3 region is CASSLWSGTNTEAFF. The CDR3 DNA reads TGTGCCAGCAGTTTATGGTCGGGGACCAACACTGAAGCTTTCTTT.

V usage is TRBV29-1 and J usage is TRBJ2-2; D remains unclear. The CDR3 is 11 amino acids. Germline CDR1 reads SQVTM; CDR2 reads ANQGSEA. Trimming took 7 bases from V and 7 from J, leaving 10 bases between them. This chain's CDR3 is CSAVVIGELFF. The CDR3 DNA sequence: TGCAGCGCTGTGGTGATCGGGGAGCTGTTTTTT.